This TCR beta chain was obtained from a study of OX40 agonist ivuxolimab in advanced cancers. The repertoire was sequenced with immunoSEQ multiplex PCR; TCRdb's copy has only in-frame clones and lacks some. This table holds 65,000 to 95,000 clones, around 90% found once. The ends were cut back, 5 bases at V and 2 bases at J, with 10 bases in the middle. The CDR3 totals 12 residues. CDR1 and CDR2 from the germline V gene are SQVTM and ANQGSEA. The V gene is TRBV29-1, the J gene TRBJ2-7, with D perhaps matching TRBD2 (5 bases). The sample consisted of CD4+ or CD8+ T cells sorted from blood, taken in a trial of the OX40 agonist ivuxolimab. This clonotype was obtained from an adult with an advanced solid tumor such as melanoma, head and neck, liver or kidney cancer. The CDR3 protein is CSVIGNTYEQYF. CDR3 sequence (DNA): TGCAGCGTTATCGGGAATACCTACGAGCAGTACTTC.